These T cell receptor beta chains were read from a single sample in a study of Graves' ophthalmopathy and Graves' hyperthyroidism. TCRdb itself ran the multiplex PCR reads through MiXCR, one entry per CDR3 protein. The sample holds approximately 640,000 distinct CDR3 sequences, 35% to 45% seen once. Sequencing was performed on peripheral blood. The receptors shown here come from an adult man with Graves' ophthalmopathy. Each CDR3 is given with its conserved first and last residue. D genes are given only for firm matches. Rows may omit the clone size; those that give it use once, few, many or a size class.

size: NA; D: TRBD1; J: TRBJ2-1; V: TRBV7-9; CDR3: CASSPDRGGRKEQFF; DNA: TGTGCCAGCAGCCCGGACAGGGGCGGGCGGAAGGAGCAGTTCTTC
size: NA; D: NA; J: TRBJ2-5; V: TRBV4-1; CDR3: CASSLGRGAQETQYF; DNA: TGCGCCAGCAGCCTAGGACGGGGCGCACAAGAGACCCAGTACTTC
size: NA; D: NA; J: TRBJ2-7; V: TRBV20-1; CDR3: CSARQGQYEQYF; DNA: TGCAGTGCTAGACAGGGACAATACGAGCAGTACTTC
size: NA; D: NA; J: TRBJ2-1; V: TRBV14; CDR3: CASSQGLHNEQFF; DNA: TGTGCCAGCAGCCAAGGCCTACACAATGAGCAGTTCTTC
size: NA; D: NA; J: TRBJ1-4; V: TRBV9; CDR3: CASSVGRVHEELFF; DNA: TGTGCCAGCAGCGTAGGCAGAGTACATGAAGAACTGTTTTTT
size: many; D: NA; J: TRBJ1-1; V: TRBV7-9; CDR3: CASSLGSLQGQGLNTEAFF; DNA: TGTGCCAGCAGCTTAGGGTCCCTGCAGGGGCAGGGGTTGAACACTGAAGCTTTCTTT
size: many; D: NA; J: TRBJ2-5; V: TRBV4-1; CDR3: CASSQFSGLQYF; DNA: TGCGCCAGCAGCCAATTCAGCGGTCTCCAGTACTTC
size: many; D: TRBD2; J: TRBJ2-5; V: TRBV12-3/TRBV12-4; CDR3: CASSTVAGKETQYF; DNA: TGTGCCAGCAGTACCGTAGCGGGGAAAGAGACCCAGTACTTC
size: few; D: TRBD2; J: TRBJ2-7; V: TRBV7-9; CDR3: CASSQRGLAGGGEQYF; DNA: TGTGCCAGCAGCCAACGAGGACTAGCGGGAGGTGGCGAGCAGTACTTC
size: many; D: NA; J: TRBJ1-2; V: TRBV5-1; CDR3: CASSLGSVSNYGYTF; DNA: TGCGCCAGCAGCTTGGGGTCAGTCTCTAACTATGGCTACACCTTC